The T cell receptor beta chain under discussion was sequenced for a study of cytotoxic CD8 clonotypes in ibrutinib-treated CLL. Study summary: Overall, 24 responses were partial and 2 complete; following median roughly 70 months, roughly 14 patients stayed remitted and around twelve progressed.

Generated by immunoSEQ multiplex PCR, the TCRdb table keeps only in-frame clones and is missing some. The sample carries more than 85,000 clones, 60% to 80% recorded once. Germline V CDR1 and CDR2: SGDLS, YYNGEE. V lost 4 bases, J lost 10 bases, and 15 bases lay in between. The CDR3 sequence is 14 residues long. The sequence was obtained from a human donor with chronic lymphocytic leukemia. This specimen was PBMCs, taken after 24 months of ibrutinib treatment. The gene calls are TRBV9 and TRBJ1-6; D gene uncertain. This CDR3 is CASSPVGSGSPLHF. In nucleotides, the CDR3 is TGTGCCAGCAGCCCCGTAGGGTCGGGGTCACCCCTCCACTTT. Full variable domain (outside the CDR3, taken from reference TRBV9 and TRBJ1-6): DSGVTQTPKHLITATGQRVTLRCSPRSGDLSVYWYQQSLDQGLQFLIQYYNGEERAKGNILERFSAQQFPDLHSELNLSSLELGDSALYFCASSPVGSGSPLHFGNGTRLTVT.